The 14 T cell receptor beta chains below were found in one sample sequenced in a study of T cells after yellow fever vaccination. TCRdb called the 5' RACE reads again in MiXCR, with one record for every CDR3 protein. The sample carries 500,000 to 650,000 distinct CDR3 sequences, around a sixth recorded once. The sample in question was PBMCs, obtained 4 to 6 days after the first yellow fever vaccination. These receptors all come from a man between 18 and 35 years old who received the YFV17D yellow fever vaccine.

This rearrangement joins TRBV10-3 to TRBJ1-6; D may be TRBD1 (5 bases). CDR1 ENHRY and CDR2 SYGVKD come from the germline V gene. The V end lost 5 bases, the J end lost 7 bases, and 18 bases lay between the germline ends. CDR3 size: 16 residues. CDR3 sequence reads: CAISRDVWSPNSPLHF. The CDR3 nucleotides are TGTGCCATCAGTAGGGACGTTTGGAGCCCGAATTCACCCCTCCACTTT.

The CDR3 nucleotides read TGTGCCAGCAGCGTGTCTCGGGACCACACTGAAGCTTTCTTT. It encodes CASSVSRDHTEAFF. The chain has TRBV5-8 and TRBJ1-1, with D possibly TRBD1 on 5 matching bases. Trimming removed 4 bases from V and 3 bases from J, with 13 bases in between. The CDR3 extends over 14 amino acids. In germline, CDR1 is SGHTS, CDR2 YDEGEE.

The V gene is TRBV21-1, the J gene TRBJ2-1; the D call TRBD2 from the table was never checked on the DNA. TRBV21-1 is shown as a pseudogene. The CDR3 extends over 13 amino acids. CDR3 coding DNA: TGTGCCAGCGGGAGGTCGGTGGGGTATGAGCAGTTCTTC. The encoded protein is CASGRSVGYEQFF.

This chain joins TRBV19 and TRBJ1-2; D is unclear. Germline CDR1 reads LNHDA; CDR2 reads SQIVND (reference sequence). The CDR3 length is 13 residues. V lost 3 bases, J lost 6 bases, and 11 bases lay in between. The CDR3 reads CASSIGSLNGYTF. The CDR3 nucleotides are TGTGCCAGTAGTATTGGGTCTTTAAATGGCTACACCTTC.

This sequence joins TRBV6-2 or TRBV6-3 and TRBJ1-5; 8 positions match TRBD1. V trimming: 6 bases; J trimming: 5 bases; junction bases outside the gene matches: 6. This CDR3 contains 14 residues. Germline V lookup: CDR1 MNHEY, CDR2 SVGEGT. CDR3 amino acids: CASRNDRGYQPQHF. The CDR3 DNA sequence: TGTGCCAGCAGGAATGACAGGGGATATCAGCCCCAGCATTTT.

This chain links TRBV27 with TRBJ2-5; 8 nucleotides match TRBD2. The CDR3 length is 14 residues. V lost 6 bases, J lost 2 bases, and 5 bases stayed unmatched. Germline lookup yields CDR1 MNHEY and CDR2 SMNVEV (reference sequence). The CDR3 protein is CASRGLVGQETQYF. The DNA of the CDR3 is TGTGCCAGCAGGGGACTAGTGGGTCAAGAGACCCAGTACTTC.

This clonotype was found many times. CDR3 sequence: CASSLLGRGGQDTQYF. CDR3 DNA sequence: TGTGCCAGCAGCCTGCTGGGGCGGGGGGGCCAAGATACGCAGTATTTT. The V and J genes are TRBV7-2 and TRBJ2-3, with 9 nucleotides matching TRBD2. Germline V gene data show CDR1 as SGHTA and CDR2 as FQGNSA. CDR3 length equals 16 residues. Unmatched junction bases numbered 11, after V lost 5 bases and J lost 5 bases.

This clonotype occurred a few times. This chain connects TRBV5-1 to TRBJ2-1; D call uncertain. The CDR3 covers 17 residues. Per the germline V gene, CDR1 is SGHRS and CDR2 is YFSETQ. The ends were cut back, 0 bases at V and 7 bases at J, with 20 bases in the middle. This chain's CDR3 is CASSLGSLNWFGNEQFF. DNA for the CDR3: TGCGCCAGCAGCTTGGGGTCTCTAAACTGGTTTGGAAATGAGCAGTTCTTC.

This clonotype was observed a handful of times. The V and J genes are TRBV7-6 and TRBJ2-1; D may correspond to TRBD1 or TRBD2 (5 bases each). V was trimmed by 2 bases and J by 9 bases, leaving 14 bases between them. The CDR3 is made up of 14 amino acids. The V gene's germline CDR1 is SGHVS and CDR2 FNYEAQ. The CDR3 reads CASSLKPGQSEQFF. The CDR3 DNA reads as TGTGCCAGCAGCTTAAAGCCGGGGCAATCTGAGCAGTTCTTC.

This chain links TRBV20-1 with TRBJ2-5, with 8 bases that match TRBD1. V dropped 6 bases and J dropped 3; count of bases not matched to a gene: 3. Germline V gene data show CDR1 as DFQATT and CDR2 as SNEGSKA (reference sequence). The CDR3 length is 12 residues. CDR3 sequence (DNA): TGCAGTGCCGGACAGGGCAAAGAGACCCAGTACTTC. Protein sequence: CSAGQGKETQYF.

The CDR3 is CASSRAVGVNTEAFF. The CDR3 region has the DNA TGTGCCAGCTCACGGGCGGTGGGAGTGAACACTGAAGCTTTCTTT. This rearrangement joins TRBV18 to TRBJ1-1; D is unresolved. The CDR3 loop spans 15 amino acids. Germline loops: CDR1 KGHSH, CDR2 LQKENI. V was trimmed by 4 bases and J by 0 bases, leaving 12 bases between them.

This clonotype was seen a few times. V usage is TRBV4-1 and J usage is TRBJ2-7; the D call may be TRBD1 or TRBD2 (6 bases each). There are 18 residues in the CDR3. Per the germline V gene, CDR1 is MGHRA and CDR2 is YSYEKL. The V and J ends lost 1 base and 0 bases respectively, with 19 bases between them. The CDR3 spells CASSQGRATGGSSYEQYF. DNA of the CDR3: TGCGCCAGCAGCCAAGGGAGGGCGACAGGCGGTAGCTCCTACGAGCAGTACTTC.

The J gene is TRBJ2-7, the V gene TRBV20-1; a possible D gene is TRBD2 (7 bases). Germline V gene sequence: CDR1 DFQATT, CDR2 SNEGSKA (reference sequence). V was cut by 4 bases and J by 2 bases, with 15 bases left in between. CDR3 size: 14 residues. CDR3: CSAIRGAGAYEQYF. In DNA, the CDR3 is TGCAGTGCTATCCGGGGGGCCGGGGCCTACGAGCAGTACTTC.

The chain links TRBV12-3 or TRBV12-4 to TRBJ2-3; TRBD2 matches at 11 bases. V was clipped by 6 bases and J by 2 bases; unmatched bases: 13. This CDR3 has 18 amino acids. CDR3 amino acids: CASSLAGTSGTFTDTQYF. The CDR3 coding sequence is TGTGCCAGCAGCCTGGCCGGGACTAGCGGAACCTTCACAGATACGCAGTATTTT.